This entry describes one T cell receptor (beta chain). The sample is drawn from a study of blood T cell repertoires in COVID-19. Authors' analysis steps: Quantification of nucleated cells was approximated via reference gene primer amplification. The assay was immunoSEQ multiplex PCR, and TCRdb's table has in-frame clones only and misses some. The V and J calls and clone size come from that table; D and trimming were worked out from the DNA. Of about 180,000 clones in the sample, about 79% were seen once. Germline V gene data show CDR1 as SNHLY and CDR2 as FYNNEI. V trimming: 5 bases; J trimming: 9 bases; junction bases outside the gene matches: 13. CDR3 length: 15 amino acids.

V and J are TRBV2 and TRBJ1-5, with 7 positions matching TRBD1. The receptor was isolated from a man between 50 and 59 years old who had recovered from COVID-19. Material: PBMCs or T cells enriched from blood (not recorded which). The CDR3 DNA sequence: TGTGCCAGCAGTCCGGGACAGACAAGTCTTTCGCCCCAGCATTTT. It yields the protein CASSPGQTSLSPQHF.